These 17 T cell receptor beta chains originate from one sample sequenced in a study of control samples from healthy donors and cancer patients. TCRdb's table, derived via immunoSEQ multiplex PCR, lists solely in-frame clones and lacks some. Of roughly 100,000 clones listed, roughly 90% are singletons. The sequencing input was PBMCs. These receptor sequences come from a man in his fifties or sixties with lung cancer.

V gene TRBV7-3 combines with J gene TRBJ2-5, with D unclear. This CDR3 is 13 amino acids long. CDR1 and CDR2 from the germline V gene are SGHTA and FQGTGA. The ends were cut back, 5 bases at V and 4 bases at J, with 11 bases in the middle. CDR3: CASSAGPGETQYF. Here the CDR3 DNA reads TGTGCCAGCAGCGCCGGGCCGGGAGAGACCCAGTACTTC. The full variable domain, rest sourced from reference TRBV7-3 and TRBJ2-5, is GAGVSQTPSNKVTEKGKYVELRCDPISGHTALYWYRQSLGQGPEFLIYFQGTGAADDSGLPNDRFFAVRPEGSVSTLKIQRTERGDSAVYLCASSAGPGETQYFGPGTRLLVL.

The chain is built from TRBV7-6 and TRBJ2-7; D unresolved. CDR3 length: 14 amino acids. Trimming stripped 1 base from V and 2 bases from J, with 9 bases between. Germline V gene data show CDR1 as SGHVS and CDR2 as FNYEAQ. The CDR3 DNA is TGTGCCAGCAGCTTAGGAAGTCAGGCCTACGAGCAGTACTTC. It specifies CASSLGSQAYEQYF.

This clone was picked up many times. The genes are TRBV5-1 and TRBJ1-2; 10 bases agree with TRBD1. V lost 0 bases and J lost 12; bases outside the gene matches: 11. CDR1 is SGHRS, CDR2 YFSETQ, per germline. This CDR3 is built from 15 residues. CDR3 sequence reads: CASSLASGTGARHTF. CDR3 coding DNA: TGCGCCAGCAGCTTGGCATCGGGGACAGGGGCCCGCCACACCTTC.

The chain uses TRBV5-1 and TRBJ1-5, with D tentatively TRBD1 (6 bases). Germline V gene data show CDR1 as SGHRS and CDR2 as YFSETQ. CDR3 length: 12 residues. V was clipped by 0 bases and J by 8 bases, with 6 bases between them. The CDR3 spells CASSLGTEPQHF. DNA of the CDR3: TGCGCCAGCAGCTTGGGGACAGAGCCCCAGCATTTT.

The chain combines TRBV14 with TRBJ1-4; the D is unclear. Trimming left V 6 bases short and J 4 bases short, with 9 bases between. Germline CDR1 and CDR2: SGHDN and FVKESK. The CDR3 spans 13 residues. In DNA, the CDR3 is TGTGCCAGCAGTCGGCTACTTAATGAAAAACTGTTTTTT. Its translation: CASSRLLNEKLFF. Based on the CDR3 plus reference TRBV14 and TRBJ1-4, the full variable domain is EAGVTQFPSHSVIEKGQTVTLRCDPISGHDNLYWYRRVMGKEIKFLLHFVKESKQDESGMPNNRFLAERTGGTYSTLKVQPAELEDSGVYFCASSRLLNEKLFFGSGTQLSVL.

J is TRBJ1-5 and V is TRBV13, with a weak D call TRBD1 (5 bases). The germline V and J ends were trimmed by 2 bases and 0 bases, with 14 bases remaining between them. Germline V lookup: CDR1 PRHDT, CDR2 FYEKMQ (reference sequence). CDR3 length equals 17 residues. The CDR3 coding sequence is TGTGCCAGCAGCTTAAGGGAGACAGATAATAGCAATCAGCCCCAGCATTTT. Translated: CASSLRETDNSNQPQHF.

This rearrangement joins TRBV5-1 to TRBJ2-5, with D tentatively TRBD1 (6 bases). The V gene's germline CDR1 is SGHRS and CDR2 YFSETQ. The CDR3 has 15 amino acids. Deletions cut 1 base from V and 3 bases from J, with 13 bases between. CDR3 sequence: CASSLPWAGEETQYF. Written as DNA, the CDR3 is TGCGCCAGCAGCTTGCCCTGGGCAGGGGAAGAGACCCAGTACTTC.

The chain carries TRBV30 and TRBJ2-2, with unresolved D. CDR3 size: 15 residues. Germline assignment: CDR1 GTSNPN and CDR2 SVGIG (reference sequence). The CDR3 region is CAAFETGSNTGELFF. As DNA, the CDR3 is TGTGCGGCTTTTGAAACCGGATCGAACACCGGGGAGCTGTTTTTT.

CDR3 nucleotides: TGCGCCAGCAGCCTTCGCTCTAGCGGGGCTCGCACAGATACGCAGTATTTT. It yields the protein CASSLRSSGARTDTQYF. The chain joins TRBV5-1 to TRBJ2-3; the match to TRBD2 covers 9 bases. V lost 4 bases and J lost 1; bases outside the gene matches: 10. There are 17 residues in the CDR3. Germline V gives CDR1 SGHRS, CDR2 YFSETQ.

J is TRBJ2-7 and V is TRBV20-1; D remains unclear. The CDR3 covers 11 residues. Germline V lookup: CDR1 DFQATT, CDR2 SNEGSKA (reference sequence). Trimming took 5 bases from V and 4 from J, leaving 9 bases between them. CDR3 sequence reads: CSAPHEYEQYV. CDR3 bases: TGCAGTGCTCCCCATGAATACGAGCAGTACGTC.

The rearrangement uses TRBV30 and TRBJ1-4, with D possibly being TRBD1 (5 bases). CDR3 length equals 14 residues. Germline V gene data show CDR1 as GTSNPN and CDR2 as SVGIG (reference sequence). Trimming took 3 bases from V and 0 from J, leaving 8 bases between them. The CDR3 loop is CAWRATATNEKLFF. CDR3 DNA sequence: TGTGCCTGGAGAGCGACAGCAACTAATGAAAAACTGTTTTTT.

The V gene is TRBV18, the J gene TRBJ2-4; D gene ambiguous. Germline CDR1 is KGHSH and CDR2 is LQKENI. The CDR3 has 15 residues. V lost 1 base and J lost 0, with 7 bases in between. The CDR3 DNA follows: TGTGCCAGCTCACCACAAGCGTTAGCCAAAAACATTCAGTACTTC. It is translated as CASSPQALAKNIQYF. The full variable domain, rest sourced from reference TRBV18 and TRBJ2-4, is NAGVMQNPRHLVRRRGQEARLRCSPMKGHSHVYWYRQLPEEGLKFMVYLQKENIIDESGMPKERFSAEFPKEGPSILRIQQVVRGDSAAYFCASSPQALAKNIQYFGAGTRLSVL.

This clone was observed a single time. This chain uses TRBV11-1 with TRBJ1-1; unclear D gene. Trimming cost V 0 bases and J 1 base, with 9 bases left between them. The CDR3 contains 15 residues. Germline values: CDR1 SGHAT, CDR2 FQDESV (reference sequence). CDR3: CASSLAGRGNTEAFF. The CDR3 bases are TGTGCCAGCAGCTTAGCTGGACGGGGGAACACTGAAGCTTTCTTT.

V and J are TRBV10-3 and TRBJ1-1; the D gene is possibly TRBD1 (6 bases). This CDR3 spans 14 amino acids. CDR1 is ENHRY, CDR2 SYGVKD, per germline. The V end lost 6 bases, the J end lost 0 bases, and 11 bases lay between the germline ends. This chain's CDR3 is CAISAGQMNTEAFF. The CDR3 DNA reads TGTGCCATCAGCGCTGGACAGATGAACACTGAAGCTTTCTTT.

This clone was recorded a few times. The chain links TRBV10-3 to TRBJ2-3, with 7 nucleotides matching TRBD2. The CDR3 has 14 amino acids. V dropped 8 bases and J dropped 4; count of bases not matched to a gene: 9. Germline V gene data show CDR1 as ENHRY and CDR2 as SYGVKD. The CDR3: CAIGGRVASDTQYF. The CDR3 nucleotides read TGTGCCATCGGGGGGAGGGTAGCTTCAGATACGCAGTATTTT.

The chain recombines TRBV3-1 (or the pseudogene TRBV3-2) with TRBJ1-5; unclear D gene. Germline V gives CDR1 LGHDT, CDR2 YNNKEL (reference sequence). The CDR3 consists of 13 residues. With 6 bases removed from V and 0 bases from J, the gap between germline ends came to 6 bases. CDR3 sequence reads: CASSLTSNQPQHF. For the CDR3, the DNA is TGTGCCAGCAGTCTCACTAGCAATCAGCCCCAGCATTTT.

This clone was observed a few times. The rearrangement joins TRBV3-1 (or the pseudogene TRBV3-2) to TRBJ2-3; D is possibly TRBD2 (5 bases). V dropped 2 bases and J dropped 2 bases, with 11 bases sitting between them. The germline gives CDR1 LGHDT, CDR2 YNNKEL (reference sequence). The CDR3 is 15 residues long. This CDR3 reads CASSQYRTDTDTQYF. CDR3 coding DNA: TGTGCCAGCAGCCAATATAGGACTGACACAGATACGCAGTATTTT.